This TCR beta chain derives from a study of Ad26.COV2.S vaccination and SARS-CoV-2 variants. Turning to the study itself: Of the COV1001 trial arms, the Ad26.COV2.S arm included the donor.

This clone came up once. Its antigen remains unknown. Documented treatment: some 20 received Ad26.COV2.S at low or high dose, single or two shots; 5 received placebo; per-sample allocation not given. Specimens were obtained on day 63 following the first vaccine or placebo injection. The shot given was an Ad26 vector that makes Wuhan-strain SARS-CoV-2 spike. Generated by immunoSEQ multiplex PCR, the TCRdb table keeps only in-frame clones and is missing some. The top ten hold 2.1% of the sample, which has some 320,000 clones, about 82% seen once. Study-level results: While placebo recipients had lower spike-specific TCR breadth, vaccine recipients had more. Spike-specific CD8+ and CD4+ T cell responses reportedly showed substantial breadth after vaccination.

The starting material was peripheral blood, obtained in a trial of Ad26.COV2.S vaccine versus placebo. The source of this sequence is a person between 18 and 60 years old who received the Ad26.COV2.S COVID-19 vaccine or a placebo.

DNA for the CDR3: TGTGCCAGCAGTTCATTGAGACAGACATATAATTCACCCCTCCACTTT. Its protein product is CASSSLRQTYNSPLHF. The gene calls are TRBV28 and TRBJ1-6; a possible D gene is TRBD1 (5 bases). The CDR3 length is 16 residues. Per germline, CDR1 MDHEN and CDR2 SYDVKM. The ends were cut back, 4 bases at V and 4 bases at J, with 14 bases in the middle.